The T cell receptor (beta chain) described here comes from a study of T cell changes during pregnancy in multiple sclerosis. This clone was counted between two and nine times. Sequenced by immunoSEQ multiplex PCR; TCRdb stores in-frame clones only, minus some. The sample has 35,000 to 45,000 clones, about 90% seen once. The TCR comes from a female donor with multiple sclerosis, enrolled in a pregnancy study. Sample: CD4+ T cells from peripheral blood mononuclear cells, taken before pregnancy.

The CDR3 coding sequence is TGCAGCGTAACAGGGGAGTGGAACACTGAAGCTTTCTTT. It encodes CSVTGEWNTEAFF. V is TRBV29-1 and J is TRBJ1-1; 7 positions match TRBD1. Per the germline V gene, CDR1 is SQVTM and CDR2 is ANQGSEA. V shed 6 bases and J 1 base; nucleotides not matched to a gene: 5. The CDR3 is 13 amino acids.